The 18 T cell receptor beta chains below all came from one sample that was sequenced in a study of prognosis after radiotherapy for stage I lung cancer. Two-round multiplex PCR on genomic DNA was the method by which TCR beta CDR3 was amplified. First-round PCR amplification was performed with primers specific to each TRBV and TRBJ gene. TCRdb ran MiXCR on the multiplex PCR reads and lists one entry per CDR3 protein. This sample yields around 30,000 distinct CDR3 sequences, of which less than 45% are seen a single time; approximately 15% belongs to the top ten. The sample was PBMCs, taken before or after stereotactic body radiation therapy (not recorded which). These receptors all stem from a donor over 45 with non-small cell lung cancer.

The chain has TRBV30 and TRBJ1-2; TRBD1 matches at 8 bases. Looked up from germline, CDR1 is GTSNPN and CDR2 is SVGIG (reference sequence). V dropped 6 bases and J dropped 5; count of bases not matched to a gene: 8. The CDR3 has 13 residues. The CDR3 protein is CACSVQGEYGYTF. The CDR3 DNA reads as TGTGCCTGTAGCGTACAGGGGGAATATGGCTACACCTTC.

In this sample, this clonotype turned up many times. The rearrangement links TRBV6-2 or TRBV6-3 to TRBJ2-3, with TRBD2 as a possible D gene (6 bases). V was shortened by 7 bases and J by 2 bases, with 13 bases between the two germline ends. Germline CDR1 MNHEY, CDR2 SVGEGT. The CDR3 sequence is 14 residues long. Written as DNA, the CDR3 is TGTGCCAGCATGGGGACTTGGTTCACAGATACGCAGTATTTT. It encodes CASMGTWFTDTQYF.

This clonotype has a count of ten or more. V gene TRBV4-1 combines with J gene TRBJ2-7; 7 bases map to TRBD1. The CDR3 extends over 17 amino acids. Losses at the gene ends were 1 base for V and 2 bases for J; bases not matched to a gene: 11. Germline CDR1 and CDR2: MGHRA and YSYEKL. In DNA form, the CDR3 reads TGCGCCAGCAGCCAAGGCGCCCGACGGACAGGAGCCTACGAGCAGTACTTC. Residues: CASSQGARRTGAYEQYF.

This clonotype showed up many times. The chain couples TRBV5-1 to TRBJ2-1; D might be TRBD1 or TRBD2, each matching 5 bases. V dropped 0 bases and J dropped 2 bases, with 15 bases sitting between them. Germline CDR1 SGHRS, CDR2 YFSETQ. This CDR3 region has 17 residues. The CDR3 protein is CASSLAFGTDTYNEQFF. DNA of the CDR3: TGCGCCAGCAGCTTGGCCTTCGGGACGGACACCTACAATGAGCAGTTCTTC.

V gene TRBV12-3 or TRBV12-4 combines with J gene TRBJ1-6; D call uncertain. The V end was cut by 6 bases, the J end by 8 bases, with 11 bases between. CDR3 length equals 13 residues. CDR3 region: CASRNRVDSPLHF. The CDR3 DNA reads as TGTGCCAGCAGGAACAGAGTAGATTCACCCCTCCACTTT.

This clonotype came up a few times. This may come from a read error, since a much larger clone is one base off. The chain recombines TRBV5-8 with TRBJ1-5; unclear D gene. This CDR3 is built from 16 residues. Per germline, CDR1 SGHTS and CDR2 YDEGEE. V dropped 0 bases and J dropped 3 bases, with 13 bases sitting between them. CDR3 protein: CASSLAVGLANQPQHF. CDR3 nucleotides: TGTGCCAGCAGCTTGGCTGTGGGCCTGGCCAATCAGCCCCAGCATTTT.

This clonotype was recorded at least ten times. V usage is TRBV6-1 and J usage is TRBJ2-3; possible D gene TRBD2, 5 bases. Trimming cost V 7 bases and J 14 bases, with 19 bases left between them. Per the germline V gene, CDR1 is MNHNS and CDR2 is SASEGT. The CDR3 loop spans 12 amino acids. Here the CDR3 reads CASTITRETWYF. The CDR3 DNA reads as TGTGCCAGCACCATTACGAGGGAAACGTGGTATTTT.

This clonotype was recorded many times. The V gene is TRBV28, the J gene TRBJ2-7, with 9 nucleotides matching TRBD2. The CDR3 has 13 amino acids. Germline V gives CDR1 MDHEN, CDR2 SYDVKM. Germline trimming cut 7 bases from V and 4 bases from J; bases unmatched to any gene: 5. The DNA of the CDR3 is TGTGCCAGCAACCTAGCGGGGAGATACGAGCAGTACTTC. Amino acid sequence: CASNLAGRYEQYF.

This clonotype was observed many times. CDR3 in DNA: TGTGCCAGTCTTCGGGGAGCGGGAGGCTCCTACAATGAGCAGTTCTTC. Its protein is CASLRGAGGSYNEQFF. The chain combines TRBV19 with TRBJ2-1; TRBD2 matches at 9 bases. The CDR3 has 16 amino acids. Germline V gene lookup returns CDR1 LNHDA and CDR2 SQIVND (reference sequence). V lost 8 bases to trimming and J lost 0 bases; unmatched junction nucleotides: 8.

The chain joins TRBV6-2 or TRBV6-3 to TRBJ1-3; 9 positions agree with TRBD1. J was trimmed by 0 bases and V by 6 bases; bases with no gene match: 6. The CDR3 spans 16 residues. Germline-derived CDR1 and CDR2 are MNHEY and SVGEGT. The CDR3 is CASRGQGLSSGNTIYF. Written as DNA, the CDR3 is TGTGCCAGCAGGGGACAGGGCCTCAGCTCTGGAAACACCATATATTTT.

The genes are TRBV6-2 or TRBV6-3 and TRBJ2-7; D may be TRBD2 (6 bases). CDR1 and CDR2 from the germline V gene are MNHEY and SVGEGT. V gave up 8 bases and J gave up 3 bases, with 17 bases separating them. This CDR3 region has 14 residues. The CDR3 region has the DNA TGTGCCAGCTGGGTAGCGGTCTCCTACTACGAGCAGTACTTC. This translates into CASWVAVSYYEQYF.

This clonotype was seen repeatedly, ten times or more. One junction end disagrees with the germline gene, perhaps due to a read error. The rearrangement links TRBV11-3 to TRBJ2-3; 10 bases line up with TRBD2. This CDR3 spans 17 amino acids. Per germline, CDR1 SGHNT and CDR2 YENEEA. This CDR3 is CVSSLGLAGEGTDTQYF. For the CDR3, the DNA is TGTGTCAGCAGCTTAGGGCTAGCGGGAGAAGGTACAGATACGCAGTATTTT. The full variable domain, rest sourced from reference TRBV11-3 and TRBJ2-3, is EAGVVQSPRYKIIEKKQPVAFWCNPISGHNTLYWYLQNLGQGPELLIRYENEEAVDDSQLPKDRFSAERLKGVDSTLKIQPAELGDSAVYLCVSSLGLAGEGTDTQYFGPGTRLTVL.

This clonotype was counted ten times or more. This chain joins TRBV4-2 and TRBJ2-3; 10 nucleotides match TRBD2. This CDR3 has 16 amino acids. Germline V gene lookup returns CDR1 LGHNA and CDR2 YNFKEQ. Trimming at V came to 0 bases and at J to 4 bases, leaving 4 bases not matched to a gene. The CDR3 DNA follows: TGTGCCAGCAGCCAAGATCTTAGCGGGAGGTCAGATACGCAGTATTTT. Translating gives CASSQDLSGRSDTQYF.

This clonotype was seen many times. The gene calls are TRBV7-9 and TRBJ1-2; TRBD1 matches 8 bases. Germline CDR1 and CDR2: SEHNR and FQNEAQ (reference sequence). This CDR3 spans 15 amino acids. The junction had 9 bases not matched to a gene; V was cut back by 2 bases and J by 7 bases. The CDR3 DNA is TGTGCCAGCAGCTTAACCGGACAGGGTGGACGTGGCTACACCTTC. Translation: CASSLTGQGGRGYTF.

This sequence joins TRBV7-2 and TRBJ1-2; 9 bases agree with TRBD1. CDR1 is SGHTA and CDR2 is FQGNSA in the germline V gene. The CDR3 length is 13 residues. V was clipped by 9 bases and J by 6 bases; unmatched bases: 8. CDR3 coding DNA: TGTGCCAGTATCCCGTGGACAGGGGATGGCTACACCTTC. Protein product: CASIPWTGDGYTF.

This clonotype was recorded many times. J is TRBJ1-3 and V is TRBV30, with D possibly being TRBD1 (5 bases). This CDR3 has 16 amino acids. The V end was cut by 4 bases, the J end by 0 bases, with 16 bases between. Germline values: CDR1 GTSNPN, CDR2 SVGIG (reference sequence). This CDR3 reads CAWTYSGGFSGNTIYF. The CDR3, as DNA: TGTGCCTGGACCTATTCGGGGGGATTCTCTGGAAACACCATATATTTT.

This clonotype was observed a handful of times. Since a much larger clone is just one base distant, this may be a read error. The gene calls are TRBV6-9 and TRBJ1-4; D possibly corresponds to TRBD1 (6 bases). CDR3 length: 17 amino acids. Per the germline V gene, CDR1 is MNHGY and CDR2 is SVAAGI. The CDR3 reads CASSYAPGGANNEKLCF. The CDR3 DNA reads TGTGCCAGCAGTTACGCCCCGGGGGGGGCTAATAATGAAAAACTGTGTTTT.

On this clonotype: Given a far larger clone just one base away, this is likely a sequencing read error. CDR3: CASNSAGVDGYTF. CDR3 sequence (DNA): TGTGCCAGCAACTCAGCAGGGGTAGACGGCTACACCTTC. The chain uses TRBV7-2 and TRBJ1-2; the D gene is possibly TRBD1 (6 bases). Germline V gene lookup returns CDR1 SGHTA and CDR2 FQGNSA. This CDR3 comprises 13 residues. V lost 7 bases, J lost 8 bases, and 17 bases lay in between.